This is a list of T cell receptor beta chains from one sample in a study of vaccination and CD4 T cells after COVID-19. Their recognized antigens are unknown. TCRdb reprocessed the PCR reads with MiXCR, giving one entry per CDR3 protein. The top ten clones hold approximately 12% of a sample with about 17,000 distinct CDR3 sequences, around 61% of them seen once. The specimen sequenced was CD4+ T cells from blood, cultured in vitro. These receptors originate from a human donor who had recovered from COVID-19. Both conserved end residues are part of each CDR3. The order of the fields is V gene, D gene, clone size, CDR3 protein. A D gene is named only where the DNA matches it firmly. For some rows the clone size is stated as once, few or many, or as a class when expanded; others skip it.

V gene: TRBV7-2
D gene: .
clone size: .
CDR3 protein: CASSLAGVGDGELFF

V gene: TRBV7-9
D gene: .
clone size: .
CDR3 protein: CASSHRDPYGYTF

V gene: TRBV15
D gene: .
clone size: .
CDR3 protein: CATSSHQVRGWSAEAFF

V gene: TRBV20-1
D gene: .
clone size: few
CDR3 protein: CSALPGRNTGELFF

V gene: TRBV28
D gene: .
clone size: .
CDR3 protein: CASAPADLKGYGYTF

V gene: TRBV11-2
D gene: .
clone size: .
CDR3 protein: CASSWSTDPGGYTF

V gene: TRBV7-9
D gene: TRBD1
clone size: .
CDR3 protein: CASSPGDRGAEQYF

V gene: TRBV20-1
D gene: .
clone size: .
CDR3 protein: CSARDYEEMTDTQYF

V gene: TRBV12-3/TRBV12-4
D gene: TRBD1
clone size: .
CDR3 protein: CASSWGDRAPNSPLHF

V gene: TRBV6-1
D gene: .
clone size: .
CDR3 protein: CASSSSDMREAFF

V gene: TRBV4-3
D gene: .
clone size: .
CDR3 protein: CASSRGDSGGYGYTF

V gene: TRBV7-9
D gene: .
clone size: .
CDR3 protein: CASSPRQGNEQFF

V gene: TRBV6-2/TRBV6-3
D gene: .
clone size: few
CDR3 protein: CASRPTGEGSDTQYF

V gene: TRBV27
D gene: .
clone size: .
CDR3 protein: CASRNRVDYGYTF

V gene: TRBV29-1
D gene: .
clone size: few
CDR3 protein: CSVAYRENIQYF

V gene: TRBV30
D gene: .
clone size: .
CDR3 protein: CAWSASLGPQHF

V gene: TRBV5-1
D gene: .
clone size: .
CDR3 protein: CTMGGRNTIYF

V gene: TRBV20-1
D gene: .
clone size: .
CDR3 protein: CSASAPLAPNQPQHF

V gene: TRBV20-1
D gene: TRBD1
clone size: .
CDR3 protein: CSARALRTGPLTDTQYF

V gene: TRBV3-1
D gene: .
clone size: .
CDR3 protein: CASSQGTQYF

V gene: TRBV30
D gene: .
clone size: .
CDR3 protein: CAWAARGRTGELFF

V gene: TRBV20-1
D gene: .
clone size: .
CDR3 protein: CSARNAGVGTDTQYF